This entry lists 29 T cell receptor beta chains sequenced from one sample in a study of glioma-infiltrating T cells after dendritic cell vaccination (dated by TCRdb to 2015 to 2016). The receptor library was made with the immunoSEQ multiplex PCR assay. This immuneACCESS table, as held by TCRdb, lists in-frame sequences with V and J called but not all clones. Of the missing ones, under half trace to an unresolved V gene in checked studies; the others have no known cause. The sample records fewer than 110,000 clones, roughly 76% of which are singletons. In total, the top ten clones hold 9.5% to 15% of the sample. The sequencing used blood, collected before dendritic cell vaccination. All receptors derive from a human donor with glioblastoma.

By proportion, this clone is medium-sized. The V gene is TRBV7-8, the J gene TRBJ1-4; TRBD1 matches 9 bases. This CDR3 is built from 16 residues. V lost 1 base, J lost 7 bases, and 7 bases stayed unmatched. Germline V lookup: CDR1 SGHVS, CDR2 FQNEAQ. CDR3 region: CASSLGQTGGGEKLFF. In DNA, the CDR3 is TGTGCCAGCAGCTTAGGCCAGACAGGGGGTGGTGAAAAACTGTTTTTT.

This rearrangement joins TRBV2 to TRBJ1-3; the match to TRBD1 covers 8 bases. The germline V gene has CDR1 SNHLY and CDR2 FYNNEI. V gave up 8 bases and J gave up 5 bases; unmatched junction bases: 11. The CDR3 extends over 15 amino acids. CDR3 loop: CASLSTGAGRNTIYF. CDR3 coding DNA: TGTGCCAGCCTGTCGACAGGGGCAGGCAGAAACACCATATATTTT.

V gene TRBV6-1 combines with J gene TRBJ1-5; D is possibly TRBD1 (6 bases). This CDR3 spans 15 amino acids. In germline, CDR1 is MNHNS, CDR2 SASEGT. The germline V and J ends were trimmed by 6 bases and 3 bases, with 15 bases remaining between them. In DNA, the CDR3 is TGTGCCAGCAGGGACAGTAACGGCTACAATCAGCCCCAGCATTTT. Protein sequence: CASRDSNGYNQPQHF.

The chain links TRBV19 to TRBJ1-5; a possible D gene is TRBD1 (5 bases). Trimming took off 3 bases at V and 3 bases at J, with 9 bases between the two ends. Germline loops: CDR1 LNHDA, CDR2 SQIVND (reference sequence). CDR3 length: 14 amino acids. CDR3 DNA sequence: TGTGCCAGTAGTATGGGGGGTTTCAATCAGCCCCAGCATTTT. This translates into CASSMGGFNQPQHF.

This clone came up once. The CDR3 sequence is CSVEGSYGYTF. The CDR3 coding sequence is TGCAGCGTTGAGGGGAGCTATGGCTACACCTTC. The V and J genes are TRBV29-1 and TRBJ1-2, with D uncertain. Germline V gene sequence: CDR1 SQVTM, CDR2 ANQGSEA. Trimming removed 3 bases from V and 4 bases from J, with 6 bases in between. The CDR3 runs 11 residues.

The chain joins TRBV5-4 to TRBJ1-1; 7 bases fit TRBD1. This CDR3 comprises 14 residues. With V trimmed by 4 bases and J by 0 bases, 3 bases remained unmatched. Germline values: CDR1 SGHNT, CDR2 YYREEE (reference sequence). CDR3 nucleotides: TGTGCCAGCAGCGTGGGACAGATGAACACTGAAGCTTTCTTT. Protein: CASSVGQMNTEAFF.

In DNA, the CDR3 is TGCGCCAGCAGCCAACCGCCGAAGAGCTCTGGAAACACCATATATTTT. This translates into CASSQPPKSSGNTIYF. This rearrangement joins TRBV4-1 to TRBJ1-3; D remains ambiguous. This CDR3 comprises 16 residues. CDR1 MGHRA and CDR2 YSYEKL come from the germline V gene. V lost 2 bases and J 0 bases, leaving 11 bases between the germline ends.

The rearrangement uses TRBV19 and TRBJ2-7; 12 bases are shared with TRBD2. Trimming at V came to 6 bases and at J to 3 bases, leaving 6 bases not matched to a gene. This CDR3 spans 15 amino acids. Germline CDR1 is LNHDA and CDR2 is SQIVND (reference sequence). CDR3 amino acids: CASSETSGGGYEQYF. The CDR3 DNA sequence: TGTGCCAGTAGCGAGACTAGCGGGGGTGGCTACGAGCAGTACTTC.

The rearrangement uses TRBV23-1 and TRBJ2-7; D gene unclear. TRBV23-1 is marked as an open reading frame, function uncertain. The CDR3 sequence is 13 residues long. Trimming removed 9 bases from V and 4 bases from J, with 16 bases in between. In DNA, the CDR3 is TGCGCCAGAATAGGAGAATACGAGTACGAGCAGTACTTC. Translating gives CARIGEYEYEQYF.

The chain links TRBV30 to TRBJ1-1; 7 bases fit TRBD1. Germline CDR1 GTSNPN, CDR2 SVGIG (reference sequence). This CDR3 region has 14 residues. Trimming cost V 3 bases and J 0 bases; bases outside gene matches: 4. CDR3 DNA sequence: TGTGCCTGGAGGAAGGGACAGTTGAACACTGAAGCTTTCTTT. This sequence encodes CAWRKGQLNTEAFF.

This rearrangement joins TRBV5-5 to TRBJ1-5; possible D gene TRBD1, 6 bases. V was clipped by 0 bases and J by 8 bases, with 15 bases between them. The germline gives CDR1 SGHKS, CDR2 YYEKEE (reference sequence). There are 15 residues in the CDR3. The CDR3, as DNA: TGTGCCAGCAGCTTGGATGGCGGGGGCTGGGAGCCCCAGCATTTT. It encodes CASSLDGGGWEPQHF.

The chain is built from TRBV30 and TRBJ2-7, with D perhaps TRBD2 (6 bases). Germline CDR1 is GTSNPN and CDR2 is SVGIG (reference sequence). The CDR3 covers 19 residues. The V end lost 3 bases, the J end lost 3 bases, and 30 bases lay between the germline ends. For the CDR3, the DNA is TGTGCCTGGAGAAGCCCCTTAGGATTGGGACGGGAGAACGACTACGAGCAGTACTTC. Translating it yields CAWRSPLGLGRENDYEQYF.

The CDR3 sequence: CAWSGFSGGAGEQYF. The CDR3 bases are TGTGCCTGGAGTGGGTTTTCGGGGGGGGCGGGCGAGCAGTACTTC. The gene calls are TRBV30 and TRBJ2-7; 8 nucleotides align to TRBD2. CDR3 length equals 15 residues. V lost 1 base, J lost 6 bases, and 11 bases stayed unmatched. Germline V gives CDR1 GTSNPN, CDR2 SVGIG (reference sequence).

A few counts support this clone. The chain carries TRBV19 and TRBJ1-1; TRBD1 might be the D (5 bases). The germline CDR1 and CDR2 sequences are LNHDA and SQIVND (reference sequence). Deletions cut 1 base from V and 1 base from J, with 10 bases between. The CDR3 is 15 amino acids. CDR3 in amino acids: CASSIAAGPNTEAFF. The CDR3 DNA is TGTGCCAGTAGTATAGCTGCAGGGCCGAACACTGAAGCTTTCTTT.

This chain joins TRBV9 and TRBJ2-3; 10 bases line up with TRBD1. Germline CDR1 SGDLS, CDR2 YYNGEE. The CDR3 consists of 15 residues. V lost 3 bases, J lost 1 base, and 2 bases stayed unmatched. This chain's CDR3 is CASSAGTGGTDTQYF. The CDR3, as DNA: TGTGCCAGCAGCGCCGGGACAGGGGGCACAGATACGCAGTATTTT.

The V gene is TRBV10-2, the J gene TRBJ2-1; possibly TRBD2 for D (7 bases). The ends were cut back, 6 bases at V and 7 bases at J, with 19 bases in the middle. Per germline, CDR1 WSHSY and CDR2 SAAADI. The CDR3 is made up of 15 amino acids. CDR3 sequence reads: CASRLAGAALNEQFF. CDR3 sequence (DNA): TGCGCCAGCAGACTCGCGGGGGCCGCACTGAATGAGCAGTTCTTC.

V is TRBV19 and J is TRBJ2-5; D is possibly TRBD2 (6 bases). V lost 4 bases and J lost 2, with 14 bases in between. Germline V gene sequence: CDR1 LNHDA, CDR2 SQIVND (reference sequence). The CDR3 totals 15 residues. CDR3 residues: CASSRRTGEQETQYF. CDR3 sequence (DNA): TGTGCCAGTAGTAGACGGACGGGGGAGCAAGAGACCCAGTACTTC.

The rearrangement links TRBV6-1 to TRBJ2-3, with 8 positions matching TRBD2. The CDR3 has 16 amino acids. The junction had 6 bases not matched to a gene; V was cut back by 2 bases and J by 2 bases. Germline-derived CDR1 and CDR2 are MNHNS and SASEGT. CDR3 in DNA: TGTGCCAGCAGTGAAATCAGCGGGGGAGCCACAGATACGCAGTATTTT. Translation gives CASSEISGGATDTQYF.

The CDR3: CASIERGTNQPQHF. The CDR3 coding sequence is TGTGCCAGTATAGAAAGGGGAACCAATCAGCCCCAGCATTTT. The V call is TRBV19, the J call TRBJ1-5, with a tentative D call TRBD1 (5 bases). The CDR3 contains 14 residues. CDR1 and CDR2 (germline): LNHDA, SQIVND (reference sequence). Deletions cut 7 bases from V and 3 bases from J, with 13 bases between.

This chain connects TRBV5-1 to TRBJ2-1; 8 bases map to TRBD1. Germline V CDR1 and CDR2: SGHRS, YFSETQ. CDR3 length: 13 amino acids. V shed 6 bases and J 6 bases; nucleotides not matched to a gene: 5. The CDR3 region is CASTDRVGNEQFF. The CDR3 bases are TGCGCCAGCACGGACAGGGTAGGCAATGAGCAGTTCTTC.

The chain is built from TRBV6-5 and TRBJ1-4; 9 nucleotides agree with TRBD1. V lost 2 bases to trimming and J lost 10 bases; unmatched junction nucleotides: 8. CDR3 length: 15 residues. CDR1 and CDR2 from the germline V gene are MNHEY and SVGAGI. CDR3 coding DNA: TGTGCCAGCAGTTACATAGGGACAGGGATAGGAAAACTGTTTTTT. As protein: CASSYIGTGIGKLFF.

This chain connects TRBV6-6 to TRBJ2-1; 9 positions agree with TRBD1. This CDR3 spans 16 amino acids. J gave up 4 bases and V 7 bases, and 11 bases lay outside the gene matches. Germline values: CDR1 MNHNY, CDR2 SVGAGI (reference sequence). The CDR3 region is CASNRYRGLEYNEQFF. CDR3 nucleotide sequence: TGTGCCAGCAATCGATACAGGGGGCTCGAGTACAATGAGCAGTTCTTC.

J is TRBJ2-3 and V is TRBV19, with D perhaps matching TRBD1 (7 bases). With 7 bases removed from V and 2 bases from J, the gap between germline ends came to 16 bases. Germline CDR1 LNHDA, CDR2 SQIVND (reference sequence). The CDR3 covers 15 residues. CDR3 amino acids: CASKAGQKYTDTQYF. The CDR3 DNA reads TGTGCCAGTAAGGCGGGACAGAAGTACACAGATACGCAGTATTTT.

J is TRBJ1-1 and V is TRBV6-6; TRBD1 matches at 7 bases. Germline trimming cut 6 bases from V and 5 bases from J; bases unmatched to any gene: 9. CDR3 size: 14 residues. From germline, CDR1 is MNHNY and CDR2 SVGAGI (reference sequence). CDR3 DNA sequence: TGTGCCAGCAGCCCACAGGGGCTGAGGACTGAAGCTTTCTTT. Amino acid sequence: CASSPQGLRTEAFF.

This clone was picked up a small number of times. V and J are TRBV12-5 and TRBJ2-1; D may be TRBD1 (6 bases). The CDR3 covers 14 residues. The germline V gene has CDR1 LGHNT and CDR2 FRNRAP. V was trimmed by 1 base and J by 3 bases, leaving 7 bases between them. The CDR3 is CASGLGQDYNEQFF. The DNA of the CDR3 is TGTGCTAGTGGTTTGGGACAGGACTACAATGAGCAGTTCTTC.

This clone was seen only a few times. The CDR3 region is CASSYNRGRVEPQHF. The CDR3 DNA reads TGTGCCAGCAGTTACAACAGGGGGCGCGTGGAGCCCCAGCATTTT. V gene TRBV6-6 combines with J gene TRBJ1-5, with 9 bases that match TRBD1. Looked up from germline, CDR1 is MNHNY and CDR2 is SVGAGI (reference sequence). The ends lost 2 bases at V and 8 bases at J; junction bases unmatched: 7. There are 15 residues in the CDR3.

The chain combines TRBV19 with TRBJ2-4; 11 bases are shared with TRBD2. Germline trimming cut 7 bases from V and 5 bases from J; bases unmatched to any gene: 4. CDR1 and CDR2 (germline): LNHDA, SQIVND (reference sequence). CDR3 length: 14 amino acids. The DNA for the CDR3 is TGTGCCAGTACAATGGGACTAGCGGAAAACATTCAGTACTTC. It specifies CASTMGLAENIQYF.

A note on this clone: The junction departs from the called germline gene at one end, perhaps through a read error. The chain carries TRBV15 and TRBJ2-2, with 7 bases identical to TRBD2. CDR1 is LNHNV and CDR2 is YYDKDF in the germline V gene (reference sequence). The CDR3 is made up of 17 amino acids. The chain's CDR3 is CAASETSWRTNTGELFF. CDR3 in DNA: TGTGCCGCCAGCGAGACTAGCTGGCGAACTAACACCGGGGAGCTGTTTTTT.

V gene TRBV14 combines with J gene TRBJ2-7, with D uncertain. V gave up 2 bases and J gave up 1 base, with 3 bases separating them. There are 12 residues in the CDR3. Looked up from germline, CDR1 is SGHDN and CDR2 is FVKESK. The CDR3 DNA is TGTGCCAGCAGCCAACTATCCTACGAGCAGTACTTC. It is translated as CASSQLSYEQYF.